Below, one T cell receptor beta chain is given with its context. Its antigen remains unknown. One base away lies a much larger clone, so this may be a sequencing read error. CDR3 size: 13 residues. Trimming shortened V by 7 bases and J by 6 bases, and 12 bases separated the two germline ends. CDR1 is SNHLY and CDR2 is FYNNEI in the germline V gene. Co-extracted RNA and DNA came from approximately 20-30 mg of unsorted bulk tissue. Starting material of about 0.45 ug total RNA yielded TCR beta cDNA via a constant-region primer. It was through three nested multiplex PCR rounds of slightly modified ARM-PCR that TCR beta libraries arose. TRBV1-TRBV30 forward primers paired with a C-beta reverse primer drove the first two PCR rounds, about 11 cycles each. A single record per CDR3 protein comes from TCRdb applying MiXCR to the multiplex PCR reads. The sample lists under 130,000 distinct CDR3 sequences; 82% were seen once.

The sample comes from a study of tumor-infiltrating lymphocytes in primary liver carcinoma. Background on the study: Productive TCRbeta reads per sample were roughly 3.5 to 7.5 million, not differing by tissue. Study conclusions and caveats: Significantly larger top-250-clone fractions were found in tumors than in blood (p = 0.039). Tumor region pairs showed greater overlap than either tumor-adjacent or tumor-blood pairs did. Merely about 8-24% of top clones occurred in all five tumor regions.

The clonotype comes from a man in his forties with primary liver carcinoma and hepatitis B virus infection. This chain links TRBV2 with TRBJ2-2, with D hard to call. The sample taken for sequencing was liver tumor tissue from sampling region 3. The subset is: tumor region T3, left-lateral pole. The CDR3 DNA sequence: TGTGCCAGCATGGGTCCCAACGCCGGGGAGCTGTTTTTT. Its translation is CASMGPNAGELFF.